This T cell receptor (beta chain) was obtained from a study of T cells in Graves' hyperthyroidism and ophthalmopathy. The length of the CDR3 is 16 residues. Per the germline V gene, CDR1 is SGHTA and CDR2 is FQGTGA. The J segment lost 9 bases and the V segment lost 2 bases, leaving 7 bases of the junction unmatched. The investigators amplified TCR beta CDR3 regions from RNA transcripts. The study used the HTBI primer set for a first-round RT-PCR of the TCR CDR3. A single record per CDR3 protein comes from TCRdb applying MiXCR to the multiplex PCR reads. This sample has 350,000 to 400,000 distinct CDR3 sequences; around 20% occur once, and the top ten carry around two fifths. Study results and limitations: Most expanded thyroid clonotypes above 0.001 also appeared in blood.

Concerning this clonotype itself: Its antigen is still unknown. A much larger clonotype is one base distant, so this may be a read error.

Among ophthalmopathy patients, the Clinical Activity Score reached at least 3, the NOSPECS grade reached at least 4, and duration remained under 3 months. Thyroid ultrasound and orbital computed tomography, with clinical symptoms and serum thyroxine and TRAb, informed diagnoses. The J gene is TRBJ1-6, the V gene TRBV7-3; 10 nucleotides line up with TRBD1. The sequencing input was blood. This receptor was taken from a man younger than 35 with Graves' ophthalmopathy. CDR3 in amino acids: CASSLGTGAIGSPLHF. For the CDR3, the DNA is TGTGCCAGCAGCTTAGGGACAGGGGCCATAGGTTCACCCCTCCACTTT. Using reference TRBV7-3 and TRBJ1-6 for the parts outside the CDR3, the full variable domain is GAGVSQTPSNKVTEKGKYVELRCDPISGHTALYWYRQSLGQGPEFLIYFQGTGAADDSGLPNDRFFAVRPEGSVSTLKIQRTERGDSAVYLCASSLGTGAIGSPLHFGNGTRLTVT.